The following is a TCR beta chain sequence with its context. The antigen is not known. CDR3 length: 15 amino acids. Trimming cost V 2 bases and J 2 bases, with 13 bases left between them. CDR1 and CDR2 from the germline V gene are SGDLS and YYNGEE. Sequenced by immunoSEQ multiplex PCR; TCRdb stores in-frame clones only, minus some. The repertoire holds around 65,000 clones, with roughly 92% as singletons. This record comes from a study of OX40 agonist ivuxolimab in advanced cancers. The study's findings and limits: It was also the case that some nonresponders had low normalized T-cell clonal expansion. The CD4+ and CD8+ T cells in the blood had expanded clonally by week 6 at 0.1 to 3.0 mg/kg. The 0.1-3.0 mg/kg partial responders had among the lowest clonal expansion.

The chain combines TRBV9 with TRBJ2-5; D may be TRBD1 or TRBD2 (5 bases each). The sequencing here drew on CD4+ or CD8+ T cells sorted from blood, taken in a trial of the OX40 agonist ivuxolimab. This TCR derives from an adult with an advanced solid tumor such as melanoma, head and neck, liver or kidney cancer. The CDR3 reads CASSVGSGTQETQYF. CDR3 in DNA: TGTGCCAGCAGCGTCGGATCCGGGACGCAAGAGACCCAGTACTTC.